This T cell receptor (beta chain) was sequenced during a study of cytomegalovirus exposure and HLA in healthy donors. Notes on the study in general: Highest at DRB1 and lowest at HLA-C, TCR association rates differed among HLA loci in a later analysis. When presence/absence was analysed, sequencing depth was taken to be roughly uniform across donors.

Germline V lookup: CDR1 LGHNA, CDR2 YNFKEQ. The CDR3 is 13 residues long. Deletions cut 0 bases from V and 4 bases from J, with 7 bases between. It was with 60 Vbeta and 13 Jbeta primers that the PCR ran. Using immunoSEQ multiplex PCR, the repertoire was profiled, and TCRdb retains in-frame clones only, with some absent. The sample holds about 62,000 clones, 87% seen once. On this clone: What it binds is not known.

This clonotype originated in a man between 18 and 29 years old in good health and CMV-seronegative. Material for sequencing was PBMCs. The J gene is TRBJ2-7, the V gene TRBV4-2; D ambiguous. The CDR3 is CASSQEERYEQYF. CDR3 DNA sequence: TGTGCCAGCAGCCAAGAAGAACGGTACGAGCAGTACTTC.